These T cell receptor beta chains were read from a single sample in a study of OX40 agonist ivuxolimab in advanced cancers. The protocol was immunoSEQ multiplex PCR, while the TCRdb copy is restricted to in-frame clones and leaves out a portion. The sample has around 64,000 clones, 91% seen once; the top ten hold about 14%. Here the sequenced sample was CD4+ or CD8+ T cells sorted from blood, taken in a trial of the OX40 agonist ivuxolimab. Source of these receptors: an adult with an advanced solid tumor such as melanoma, head and neck, liver or kidney cancer. The CDR3 runs from the conserved cysteine through the conserved F or W. Fields, in order: D gene, clone size, V gene, J gene, CDR3 length, CDR3 DNA, CDR3 protein. A D gene is named only where the DNA matches it firmly. Part of the rows lack a size; the others show once, few, many or a class for expanded clones.

d_call: NA; clone_size: once; v_call: TRBV6-6; j_call: TRBJ2-7; cdr3_length: 13; cdr3_nt: TGTGCCAGCAGTTACTCGAGTACCTACGAGCAGTACTTC; cdr3_aa: CASSYSSTYEQYF
d_call: NA; clone_size: NA; v_call: TRBV28; j_call: TRBJ2-5; cdr3_length: 13; cdr3_nt: TGTGCCAGCAGTAGGGGCAATCAAGAGACCCAGTACTTC; cdr3_aa: CASSRGNQETQYF
d_call: NA; clone_size: NA; v_call: TRBV7-8; j_call: TRBJ1-2; cdr3_length: 15; cdr3_nt: TGTGCCAGCAGCTTAACCAAGGACAGCTTCTATGGCTACACCTTC; cdr3_aa: CASSLTKDSFYGYTF
d_call: NA; clone_size: NA; v_call: TRBV5-1; j_call: TRBJ2-7; cdr3_length: 13; cdr3_nt: TGCGCCAGCAGCTGGGGGATTACCTACGAGCAGTACTTC; cdr3_aa: CASSWGITYEQYF
d_call: TRBD1; clone_size: NA; v_call: TRBV7-9; j_call: TRBJ2-7; cdr3_length: 15; cdr3_nt: TGTGCCAGCAGCTTATCTGCAACAGGGGGATACGAGCAGTACTTC; cdr3_aa: CASSLSATGGYEQYF
d_call: TRBD2; clone_size: once; v_call: TRBV6-5; j_call: TRBJ2-1; cdr3_length: 15; cdr3_nt: TGTGCCAGCAGGAAATGGACTAGCGGTTACGATGAGCAGTTCTTC; cdr3_aa: CASRKWTSGYDEQFF
d_call: NA; clone_size: few; v_call: TRBV19; j_call: TRBJ2-2; cdr3_length: 13; cdr3_nt: TGTGCCAGTAGTCCCGACATAGCCGGGGAGCTGTTTTTT; cdr3_aa: CASSPDIAGELFF
d_call: NA; clone_size: NA; v_call: TRBV19; j_call: TRBJ1-5; cdr3_length: 12; cdr3_nt: TGTGCCAGTAGTCTCGGTTTTTCGCCCCAGCATTTT; cdr3_aa: CASSLGFSPQHF
d_call: NA; clone_size: NA; v_call: TRBV4-3; j_call: TRBJ2-3; cdr3_length: 13; cdr3_nt: TGCGCCAGCAGCCCTAGCGGCACAGATACGCAGTATTTT; cdr3_aa: CASSPSGTDTQYF
d_call: NA; clone_size: NA; v_call: TRBV19; j_call: TRBJ1-2; cdr3_length: 16; cdr3_nt: TGTGCCAGTAGTATCCCCCAAGGGAGGGCCCTTTATGGCTACACCTTC; cdr3_aa: CASSIPQGRALYGYTF
d_call: NA; clone_size: NA; v_call: TRBV19; j_call: TRBJ1-3; cdr3_length: 17; cdr3_nt: TGTGCCAGTAGTATTTCCCTACAGCCGACCTCTGGAAACACCATATATTTT; cdr3_aa: CASSISLQPTSGNTIYF
d_call: TRBD1; clone_size: NA; v_call: TRBV5-6; j_call: TRBJ2-1; cdr3_length: 15; cdr3_nt: TGTGCCAGCAGCCGACCCGGGACAGGGATGTATGAGCAGTTCTTC; cdr3_aa: CASSRPGTGMYEQFF
d_call: NA; clone_size: NA; v_call: TRBV2; j_call: TRBJ2-5; cdr3_length: 15; cdr3_nt: TGTGCCAGCAGCCCGCCGGAGGGGGCAGGGGAGACCCAGTACTTC; cdr3_aa: CASSPPEGAGETQYF
d_call: NA; clone_size: once; v_call: TRBV7-6; j_call: TRBJ1-1; cdr3_length: 13; cdr3_nt: TGTGCCAGCAGCAAGGGTTTGAGCACTGAAGCTTTCTTT; cdr3_aa: CASSKGLSTEAFF
d_call: TRBD2; clone_size: NA; v_call: TRBV6-1; j_call: TRBJ2-2; cdr3_length: 15; cdr3_nt: TGTGCCAGCACTGAAGGACTAGCGAACACCGGGGAGCTGTTTTTT; cdr3_aa: CASTEGLANTGELFF
d_call: NA; clone_size: NA; v_call: TRBV18; j_call: TRBJ2-7; cdr3_length: 17; cdr3_nt: TGTGCCAGCTCACCACCTAAGGGACTCAGAAGCTCCTACGAGCAGTACTTC; cdr3_aa: CASSPPKGLRSSYEQYF
d_call: NA; clone_size: NA; v_call: TRBV7-2; j_call: TRBJ2-7; cdr3_length: 15; cdr3_nt: TGTGCCAGCAGCCCTAGAGTTAGCGGAGGCTACGAGCAGTACTTC; cdr3_aa: CASSPRVSGGYEQYF
d_call: NA; clone_size: NA; v_call: TRBV28; j_call: TRBJ1-4; cdr3_length: 15; cdr3_nt: TGTGCCAGCAGATATGTGGGGGCGGCTAATGAAAAACTGTTTTTT; cdr3_aa: CASRYVGAANEKLFF
d_call: TRBD2; clone_size: few; v_call: TRBV7-8; j_call: TRBJ2-3; cdr3_length: 16; cdr3_nt: TGTGCCAGCAGCTTATGGGGAGCGGGAGGGCCAATAACGCAGTATTTT; cdr3_aa: CASSLWGAGGPITQYF
d_call: NA; clone_size: NA; v_call: TRBV2; j_call: TRBJ2-3; cdr3_length: 13; cdr3_nt: TGTGCCAGCAGGGGGACGGGCACAGATACGCAGTATTTT; cdr3_aa: CASRGTGTDTQYF
d_call: NA; clone_size: NA; v_call: TRBV7-8; j_call: TRBJ2-1; cdr3_length: 18; cdr3_nt: TGTGCCAGCAGCTTATCTGCCGGGCCGAGACTAAATACCGGGTGGGAGTTCTTC; cdr3_aa: CASSLSAGPRLNTGWEFF
d_call: TRBD2; clone_size: NA; v_call: TRBV4-2; j_call: TRBJ2-1; cdr3_length: 17; cdr3_nt: TGTGCCAGCAGCCAAGATCTGCCTAGCGGGGTTTACAATGAGCAGTTCTTC; cdr3_aa: CASSQDLPSGVYNEQFF
d_call: TRBD2; clone_size: NA; v_call: TRBV9; j_call: TRBJ2-3; cdr3_length: 19; cdr3_nt: TGTGCCAGCAGCGGCGGTCCGGGACTAGAGGGGCGGGGCACAGATACGCAGTATTTT; cdr3_aa: CASSGGPGLEGRGTDTQYF
d_call: NA; clone_size: NA; v_call: TRBV11-2; j_call: TRBJ2-6; cdr3_length: 15; cdr3_nt: TGTGCCAGCAGCCACACAGGGTCTCGGGCCAACGTCCTGACTTTC; cdr3_aa: CASSHTGSRANVLTF
d_call: NA; clone_size: NA; v_call: TRBV19; j_call: TRBJ2-7; cdr3_length: 15; cdr3_nt: TGTGCCAGTAGTATAGGGACGCATCACTCCTACGAGCAGTACTTC; cdr3_aa: CASSIGTHHSYEQYF
d_call: NA; clone_size: NA; v_call: TRBV18; j_call: TRBJ1-1; cdr3_length: 13; cdr3_nt: TGTGCCAGCTCAGGCCCCTCTGACACTGAAGCTTTCTTT; cdr3_aa: CASSGPSDTEAFF
d_call: TRBD2; clone_size: few; v_call: TRBV7-3; j_call: TRBJ2-2; cdr3_length: 15; cdr3_nt: TGTGCCAGCAGCTCAGGGACTAGCGGAAGCGGGGAGCTGTTTTTT; cdr3_aa: CASSSGTSGSGELFF
d_call: NA; clone_size: NA; v_call: TRBV6-6; j_call: TRBJ2-5; cdr3_length: 15; cdr3_nt: TGTGCCAGCAGTTACTCGAAAAGGCAGGAAGAGACCCAGTACTTC; cdr3_aa: CASSYSKRQEETQYF
d_call: NA; clone_size: NA; v_call: TRBV4-3; j_call: TRBJ1-1; cdr3_length: 13; cdr3_nt: TGCGCCAGCAGCCCGGCCGCGAACACTGAAGCTTTCTTT; cdr3_aa: CASSPAANTEAFF
d_call: NA; clone_size: NA; v_call: TRBV5-6; j_call: TRBJ2-5; cdr3_length: 13; cdr3_nt: TGTGCCAGCAGCTTGGCGTCGGGTGAGACCCAGTACTTC; cdr3_aa: CASSLASGETQYF
d_call: TRBD2; clone_size: NA; v_call: TRBV4-1; j_call: TRBJ2-1; cdr3_length: 17; cdr3_nt: TGCGCCAGCAGCCAAGAGATCACCTTGCGGGGGTACAATGAGCAGTTCTTC; cdr3_aa: CASSQEITLRGYNEQFF
d_call: NA; clone_size: once; v_call: TRBV9; j_call: TRBJ1-3; cdr3_length: 16; cdr3_nt: TGTGCCAGCAGCGTAGCCCTTCAGGGGATGGGAAACACCATATATTTT; cdr3_aa: CASSVALQGMGNTIYF
d_call: NA; clone_size: NA; v_call: TRBV7-8; j_call: TRBJ2-3; cdr3_length: 15; cdr3_nt: TGTGCCAGCAGCTTACGAATGGACGGGTATGATACGCAGTATTTT; cdr3_aa: CASSLRMDGYDTQYF
d_call: TRBD2; clone_size: NA; v_call: TRBV6-6; j_call: TRBJ2-7; cdr3_length: 15; cdr3_nt: TGTGCCAGCAGTTACTTGGCTAGCGGGCTGTACGAGCAGTACTTC; cdr3_aa: CASSYLASGLYEQYF
d_call: NA; clone_size: NA; v_call: TRBV9; j_call: TRBJ1-4; cdr3_length: 14; cdr3_nt: TGTGCCAGCAGCGTAGGGGGAGCTAATGAAAAACTGTTTTTT; cdr3_aa: CASSVGGANEKLFF